The rows below give T cell receptor beta chains drawn from one sample of a study of tumor-infiltrating lymphocytes in localized non-small cell lung cancer. TCRdb's table, derived via immunoSEQ multiplex PCR, lists solely in-frame clones and lacks some. The top ten hold around 9.8% of the sample, which has about 16,000 clones, 75% seen once. Sequences were obtained from lung tumor tissue. These receptors came from a human donor with non-small cell lung cancer. Each CDR3 is given with its conserved first and last residue. The D gene is left open where the match is weak. Expanded clones get a size class; other rows say once, few or many, or leave the size out.

clone size	J gene	V gene	D gene	CDR3 protein	CDR3 DNA
few	TRBJ1-4	TRBV11-2	TRBD1	CASRRQGNEKLFF	TGTGCCAGCAGAAGACAGGGTAATGAAAAACTGTTTTTT
-	TRBJ1-5	TRBV11-2	-	CASSLGEGLPQHF	TGTGCCAGCAGCTTAGGAGAGGGTCTTCCCCAGCATTTT
-	TRBJ1-1	TRBV29-1	TRBD1	CSAKTGNGYTEAFF	TGCAGCGCAAAGACAGGGAATGGGTACACTGAAGCTTTCTTT
-	TRBJ1-2	TRBV11-2	-	CASSLGRDGYTF	TGTGCCAGCAGCCTAGGGAGGGATGGCTACACCTTC
-	TRBJ1-2	TRBV5-4	-	CASSEGVNYGYTF	TGTGCCAGCAGCGAAGGAGTTAACTATGGCTACACCTTC
-	TRBJ2-2	TRBV2	TRBD2	CASSPGTSGYTGELFF	TGTGCCAGCAGCCCAGGGACTAGCGGCTACACCGGGGAGCTGTTTTTT
-	TRBJ1-1	TRBV10-3	-	CAISQGLNTEAFF	TGTGCCATCAGCCAGGGCCTGAACACTGAAGCTTTCTTT
-	TRBJ2-7	TRBV7-2	-	CASSPAPVYEQYF	TGTGCCAGCAGCCCCGCCCCGGTCTACGAGCAGTACTTC
-	TRBJ1-3	TRBV6-5	-	CASSKGGSGNTIYF	TGTGCCAGCAGTAAGGGGGGATCTGGAAACACCATATATTTT
medium-sized	TRBJ1-1	TRBV30	-	CAWGWVQSLNTEAFF	TGTGCCTGGGGGTGGGTACAGTCCCTGAACACTGAAGCTTTCTTT
-	TRBJ1-6	TRBV5-4	TRBD1	CASSPGQGAQNSPLHF	TGTGCCAGCAGCCCGGGACAGGGGGCTCAAAATTCACCCCTCCACTTT
-	TRBJ2-5	TRBV5-6	TRBD2	CASSNWGVGGGQETQYF	TGTGCCAGCAGTAACTGGGGGGTTGGCGGGGGACAAGAGACCCAGTACTTC
few	TRBJ2-7	TRBV13	TRBD2	CASSPLSGGPEQYF	TGTGCCAGCAGCCCCCTGAGCGGGGGGCCCGAGCAGTACTTC
-	TRBJ2-5	TRBV6-1	-	CASSAQTQETQYF	TGTGCCAGCAGTGCCCAGACCCAAGAGACCCAGTACTTC
few	TRBJ1-5	TRBV6-1	-	CASSELGPSNQPQHF	TGTGCCAGCAGTGAACTGGGGCCCAGCAATCAGCCCCAGCATTTT
-	TRBJ2-7	TRBV7-2	TRBD1	CASSRRQGAPEQYF	TGTGCCAGCAGTCGCAGACAGGGGGCGCCTGAGCAGTACTTC
few	TRBJ2-7	TRBV4-2	TRBD2	CASSQEPSGRAADEQYF	TGTGCCAGCAGCCAAGAGCCTAGCGGGAGGGCCGCGGACGAGCAGTACTTC
-	TRBJ2-7	TRBV18	TRBD1	CASSPSRQGAYEQYF	TGTGCCAGCTCACCGTCTCGACAGGGGGCCTACGAGCAGTACTTC
-	TRBJ2-5	TRBV5-1	-	CASSLEKETQYF	TGCGCCAGCAGCTTGGAGAAAGAGACCCAGTACTTC
-	TRBJ1-1	TRBV7-9	-	CASSLDLAEAFF	TGTGCCAGCAGCTTAGATCTAGCTGAAGCTTTCTTT
-	TRBJ2-7	TRBV10-3	TRBD1	CAISAPGQGSSYEQYF	TGTGCCATCAGTGCCCCAGGACAGGGGAGCTCCTACGAGCAGTACTTC
-	TRBJ2-2	TRBV6-6	-	CASWKGTGELFF	TGTGCCAGTTGGAAAGGCACCGGGGAGCTGTTTTTT
medium-sized	TRBJ2-5	TRBV2	-	CASKLETVKETQYF	TGTGCCAGCAAATTGGAGACAGTAAAAGAGACCCAGTACTTC